This is a list of T cell receptor beta chains from one sample in a study of coeliac disease. Sequenced by immunoSEQ multiplex PCR; TCRdb stores in-frame clones only, minus some. The table has about 4,700 clones, 62% seen once. The sequenced sample was lamina propria lymphocytes from the gut. All receptors come from a woman in her 70s with celiac disease. CDR3s include the opening cysteine and the closing phenylalanine or tryptophan. The D gene is left open where the match is weak. Size tells how often a clone was seen (once, few, many) or the class of an expanded clone, and some rows leave it out.

NA,TRBV9,TRBJ2-7,TRBD1,CASSVDLGTGGNEQYF,TGTGCCAGCAGCGTAGACCTCGGGACAGGGGGCAACGAGCAGTACTTC
NA,TRBV9,TRBJ1-1,TRBD1,CASSEQGDTEAFF,TGTGCCAGCAGCGAACAGGGGGATACTGAAGCTTTCTTT
NA,TRBV21-1,TRBJ1-5,NA,CASSKGAPRDSNNQPQHF,TGTGCCAGCAGCAAAGGCGCGCCGAGGGACAGCAACAATCAGCCCCAGCATTTT
few,TRBV5-5,TRBJ1-2,TRBD1,CASSFGTGGGGYTF,TGTGCCAGCAGCTTTGGGACAGGGGGAGGTGGCTACACCTTC
NA,TRBV7-2,TRBJ2-7,TRBD2,CASSLTSGGASSYEQYF,TGTGCCAGCAGCTTAACTAGCGGGGGGGCCAGCTCCTACGAGCAGTACTTC
few,TRBV7-9,TRBJ2-3,NA,CASSRGDFDTDTQYF,TGTGCCAGCAGCCGCGGGGATTTCGACACAGATACGCAGTATTTT
NA,TRBV27,TRBJ1-5,NA,CASSLRGGVNQPQHF,TGTGCCAGCAGTTTACGCGGGGGGGTCAATCAGCCCCAGCATTTT
NA,TRBV7-7,TRBJ1-3,NA,CASSPGTGLVNTIYF,TGTGCCAGCAGCCCTGGCACAGGGTTAGTAAACACCATATATTTT
NA,TRBV5-5,TRBJ2-5,TRBD2,CASSPGTSGFQTQYF,TGTGCCAGCAGCCCTGGGACTAGCGGGTTTCAGACCCAGTACTTC
NA,TRBV6-1,TRBJ2-3,NA,CASSEARGGYTDTQYF,TGTGCCAGCAGTGAAGCGCGGGGAGGATACACAGATACGCAGTATTTT
few,TRBV6-6,TRBJ1-2,NA,CASSYSPEAYGYTF,TGTGCCAGCAGTTACTCCCCGGAGGCCTATGGCTACACCTTC
NA,TRBV18,TRBJ2-7,TRBD1,CASSTGGPYEQYF,TGTGCCAGCTCCACAGGGGGGCCCTACGAGCAGTACTTC
few,TRBV27,TRBJ2-7,NA,CASSLSEGYEQYF,TGTGCCAGCAGTTTGTCGGAGGGCTACGAGCAGTACTTC
NA,TRBV7-2,TRBJ2-1,NA,CASSSFDEQFF,TGTGCCAGCAGCTCCTTCGATGAGCAGTTCTTC
NA,TRBV29-1,TRBJ1-1,NA,CSVDVTQGTEAFF,TGCAGCGTTGATGTAACCCAGGGTACTGAAGCTTTCTTT
once,TRBV27,TRBJ2-5,NA,CASSLVPGGQTQYF,TGTGCCAGCAGTTTAGTCCCGGGGGGCCAAACCCAGTACTTC
once,TRBV19,TRBJ2-5,NA,CASTSRRSGVGGTQYF,TGTGCCAGTACCTCAAGAAGGTCGGGGGTTGGTGGGACCCAGTACTTC
NA,TRBV6-5,TRBJ2-2,TRBD1,CASSYQDRVDTGELFF,TGTGCCAGCAGTTACCAGGACAGGGTGGACACCGGGGAGCTGTTTTTT
NA,TRBV5-1,TRBJ1-4,NA,CASKRATNEKLFF,TGCGCCAGCAAACGCGCAACTAATGAAAAACTGTTTTTT
once,TRBV2,TRBJ2-4,TRBD2,CASTLAGGRRNIQYF,TGTGCCAGCACACTAGCGGGGGGGAGGAGAAACATTCAGTACTTC
NA,TRBV6-4,TRBJ1-6,NA,CASSDGVELHF,TGTGCCAGCAGTGACGGTGTAGAGCTCCACTTT
NA,TRBV18,TRBJ1-5,NA,CASSSKPEGQPQHF,TGTGCCAGCTCATCTAAACCGGAGGGTCAGCCCCAGCATTTT
NA,TRBV11-2,TRBJ2-2,NA,CASSSGRENTGELFF,TGTGCCAGCAGCTCAGGGCGAGAAAACACCGGGGAGCTGTTTTTT
NA,TRBV7-2,TRBJ2-1,NA,CASSAYLGNEQFF,TGTGCCAGCAGCGCGTACCTCGGGAATGAGCAGTTCTTC
large,TRBV9,TRBJ1-2,TRBD1,CASSVVVSEGANYGYTF,TGTGCCAGCAGCGTAGTCGTAAGTGAGGGGGCAAACTATGGCTACACCTTC
NA,TRBV6-4,TRBJ1-2,NA,CASGLLVGYTF,TGTGCCAGCGGGCTACTGGTTGGCTACACCTTC
NA,TRBV9,TRBJ2-5,NA,CASSAQQGGGQETQYF,TGTGCCAGCAGCGCCCAACAGGGTGGAGGCCAAGAGACCCAGTACTTC
few,TRBV4-2,TRBJ2-7,NA,CASSQEWPGGYEQYF,TGTGCCAGCAGCCAAGAGTGGCCTGGTGGCTACGAGCAGTACTTC
NA,TRBV4-2,TRBJ2-7,TRBD2,CASSVGLGVYEQYF,TGTGCCAGCAGCGTGGGACTAGGAGTCTACGAGCAGTACTTC
few,TRBV6-4,TRBJ1-2,NA,CASSADRRANYGYTF,TGTGCCAGCAGTGCCGACAGGAGAGCTAACTATGGCTACACCTTC
NA,TRBV19,TRBJ1-2,NA,CASSIPNTPNYGYIF,TGTGCCAGTAGTATCCCCAACACACCTAACTATGGCTACATCTTC
NA,TRBV7-9,TRBJ1-5,TRBD1,CASSGTGLNQPQHF,TGTGCCAGTTCCGGGACAGGGCTCAATCAGCCCCAGCATTTT
NA,TRBV6-5,TRBJ2-4,TRBD1,CASSYSLRDSNYQYF,TGTGCCAGCAGTTACTCCCTCCGGGACAGCAATTATCAGTACTTC
NA,TRBV7-9,TRBJ1-2,NA,CASSRGNYGYTF,TGTGCTTCGTCCAGAGGGAACTATGGCTACACCTTC
NA,TRBV7-8,TRBJ1-1,NA,CASSLLNGPLAFF,TGTGCCAGCAGCTTGTTAAATGGGCCTCTGGCTTTCTTT
NA,TRBV5-4,TRBJ2-7,NA,CASSLGQGGLYEQYF,TGTGCCAGCAGCTTGGGACAGGGAGGTCTCTACGAGCAGTACTTC
NA,TRBV11-2,TRBJ1-1,TRBD1,CASRYDRVMNTEAFF,TGTGCCAGCAGGTACGACAGGGTCATGAACACTGAAGCTTTCTTT
NA,TRBV6-5,TRBJ2-7,TRBD1,CASSPRDRIYEQYF,TGTGCCAGCAGTCCCCGGGACAGAATCTACGAGCAGTACTTC
NA,TRBV9,TRBJ1-2,TRBD1,CASSLTGKGYTF,TGTGCCAGCAGCCTGACAGGGAAGGGCTACACCTTC
once,TRBV10-1,TRBJ2-2,NA,CASSDQTVNTGELFF,TGCGCCAGCAGTGATCAAACGGTGAACACCGGGGAGCTGTTTTTT
NA,TRBV6-1,TRBJ2-3,TRBD2,CASSEQAGGPDTQYF,TGTGCCAGCAGTGAACAAGCGGGGGGGCCAGATACGCAGTATTTT